What follows are 9 T cell receptor beta chains derived from one specimen sequenced in a study of shared clonotypes between healthy human individuals. TCRdb's table, derived via immunoSEQ multiplex PCR, lists solely in-frame clones and lacks some. The table lists some 980,000 clones, 60% to 85% of them singletons. The sample was memory CD4+ T cells sorted from blood. The subset is: CD45RA-negative fraction. All receptors derive from a man in his late teens or twenties in good health.

The chain carries TRBV9 and TRBJ2-2; D may be TRBD2 (5 bases). Between the trimmed V and J ends, which lost 4 bases and 6 bases, there was a span of 10 bases. From germline, CDR1 is SGDLS and CDR2 YYNGEE. This CDR3 contains 13 residues. The CDR3 DNA reads as TGTGCCAGCAGCCTGGACTTGGCCGGGGAGCTGTTTTTT. It translates to CASSLDLAGELFF.

The chain links TRBV7-9 to TRBJ2-5; the D call may be TRBD1 or TRBD2 (5 bases each). The tail of the sequence fits TRBJ2-7 better, so the J call may be wrong. Germline V gene lookup returns CDR1 SEHNR and CDR2 FQNEAQ (reference sequence). The CDR3 sequence is 13 residues long. For the CDR3, the DNA is TGTGCCAGCAGCTTAGCGGATGGGGGCGAGCAGTACTTC. Translating it yields CASSLADGGEQYF.

The J gene is TRBJ2-3, the V gene TRBV19, with 13 bases fitting TRBD2. This CDR3 has 13 residues. J gave up 6 bases and V 9 bases, and 3 bases lay outside the gene matches. CDR1 is LNHDA and CDR2 is SQIVND in the germline V gene (reference sequence). DNA for the CDR3: TGTGCCAGCGGACTAGCGGGAGTGGATACGCAGTATTTT. It yields the protein CASGLAGVDTQYF.

The chain joins TRBV28 to TRBJ2-5, with TRBD1 matching over 10 bases. The CDR3 is 15 residues long. Unmatched junction bases numbered 8, after V lost 5 bases and J lost 5 bases. Germline V gene sequence: CDR1 MDHEN, CDR2 SYDVKM. The CDR3 loop is CASSLPTGGRETQYF. The CDR3 nucleotides read TGTGCCAGCAGTCTACCGACAGGGGGCAGGGAGACCCAGTACTTC.

The J gene is TRBJ2-3, the V gene TRBV15; D call uncertain. V shed 0 bases and J shed 2 bases, with 9 bases lying between them. The germline gives CDR1 LNHNV, CDR2 YYDKDF (reference sequence). The CDR3 contains 15 residues. The CDR3 loop is CATSRDTHNTDTQYF. In DNA, the CDR3 is TGTGCCACCAGCAGAGATACCCATAACACAGATACGCAGTATTTT.

The rearrangement links TRBV28 to TRBJ1-2; D call uncertain. This CDR3 region has 15 residues. The germline gives CDR1 MDHEN, CDR2 SYDVKM. V lost 4 bases to trimming and J lost 0 bases, with 12 bases between them. CDR3 loop: CASSSRVKANYGYTF. As DNA, the CDR3 is TGTGCCAGCAGTTCTAGGGTTAAGGCTAACTATGGCTACACCTTC.

The chain combines TRBV4-2 with TRBJ2-5; possibly TRBD2 for D (6 bases). V lost 0 bases and J 5 bases, leaving 16 bases between the germline ends. The germline gives CDR1 LGHNA, CDR2 YNFKEQ. The CDR3 spans 16 residues. The CDR3 sequence is CASSQDSSGRGETQYF. The DNA for the CDR3 is TGTGCCAGCAGCCAAGATAGTTCCGGGAGAGGGGAGACCCAGTACTTC.

This clone has only a few counts. The rearrangement joins TRBV30 to TRBJ2-1; perhaps TRBD1 as D (6 bases). The length of the CDR3 is 11 residues. The ends were cut back, 4 bases at V and 12 bases at J, with 13 bases in the middle. Germline loops: CDR1 GTSNPN, CDR2 SVGIG (reference sequence). This CDR3 reads CAWKTGIGQFF. The CDR3 DNA reads TGTGCCTGGAAAACAGGGATTGGGCAGTTCTTC.

J is TRBJ2-2 and V is TRBV6-5; TRBD2 might be the D (7 bases). The CDR3 has 15 residues. V shed 10 bases and J shed 5 bases, with 20 bases lying between them. The germline V gene encodes CDR1 MNHEY and CDR2 SVGAGI. The CDR3 here is CATRLGGRRTGELFF. CDR3 nucleotides: TGTGCCACCCGACTGGGGGGGCGTCGGACCGGGGAGCTGTTTTTT.